The table lists the clone carrying this TCR beta chain with a few counts. The antigen is undetermined. PCR amplification relied on 60 Vbeta primers (plus 13 Jbeta primers). Clones were sequenced by immunoSEQ multiplex PCR, and TCRdb holds only the in-frame ones, with some missing. This table has about 240,000 clones, around 81% appearing once. The data were obtained in a study of cytomegalovirus exposure and HLA in healthy donors. Findings and limits, study-wide: The productive fraction for most TCR beta V segments was about 90% or about 30% in an earlier analysis.

Germline-derived CDR1 and CDR2 are MNHEY and SVGAGI. CDR3 length: 13 residues. V lost 6 bases to trimming and J lost 7 bases, with 15 bases between them. Sequenced material: PBMCs. This rearrangement joins TRBV6-5 to TRBJ1-2, with D possibly TRBD1 on 6 matching bases. The receptor was isolated from a woman aged 60 to 75 in good health and CMV-seropositive. The CDR3 nucleotides are TGTGCCAGCAGCATACAGGGCCTCTCTGGCTACACCTTC. This gives the protein CASSIQGLSGYTF.